A single sample is the source of the 11 T cell receptor beta chains below, sequenced in a study of cytomegalovirus exposure and HLA in healthy donors. The study ran its PCR with 60 Vbeta and 13 Jbeta primers. TCRdb keeps only in-frame clones here, not all; method: immunoSEQ multiplex PCR. The top ten clones hold 14% of a sample with roughly 140,000 clones, 55% to 80% of them seen once. The source material was PBMCs. These receptors originate from a human donor in good health.

This sequence joins TRBV15 and TRBJ2-1, with D unclear. Trimming stripped 1 base from V and 0 bases from J, with 10 bases between. The germline CDR1 and CDR2 sequences are LNHNV and YYDKDF (reference sequence). This CDR3 is 16 amino acids long. CDR3 residues: CATSRARSSSYNEQFF. The CDR3 nucleotides are TGTGCCACCAGCAGAGCCAGGTCAAGCTCCTACAATGAGCAGTTCTTC. Supplemented by reference TRBV15 and TRBJ2-1, the full variable domain reads DAMVIQNPRYQVTQFGKPVTLSCSQTLNHNVMYWYQQKSSQAPKLLFHYYDKDFNNEADTPDNFQSRRPNTSFCFLDIRSPGLGDTAMYLCATSRARSSSYNEQFFGPGTRLTVL.

The CDR3 region has the DNA TGTGCCGGGTCAATCAGGGGGTTAGGCGAGCAGTACTTC. Translating gives CAGSIRGLGEQYF. The J gene is TRBJ2-7, the V gene TRBV6-1; 7 bases match TRBD1. After removal of 11 bases from V and 6 bases from J, the junction contained 13 bases not matched to a gene. The CDR3 loop spans 13 amino acids. Germline V CDR1 and CDR2: MNHNS, SASEGT.

V usage is TRBV6-1 and J usage is TRBJ1-5; D gene ambiguous. Germline CDR1 MNHNS, CDR2 SASEGT. Trimming took off 1 base at V and 0 bases at J, with 13 bases between the two ends. The CDR3 extends over 17 amino acids. For the CDR3, the DNA is TGTGCCAGCAGTGAAGAGTGGGCACCTTATAGCAATCAGCCCCAGCATTTT. Translation: CASSEEWAPYSNQPQHF.

This chain connects TRBV28 to TRBJ2-1; D is uncertain. Germline V lookup: CDR1 MDHEN, CDR2 SYDVKM. Trimming pared 3 bases from V and 8 bases from J, leaving 8 bases between. This CDR3 has 12 residues. The CDR3 region has the DNA TGTGCCAGCAGTTTGGTCGTAGATGAGCAGTTCTTC. The encoded protein is CASSLVVDEQFF.

This chain joins TRBV19 and TRBJ1-3, with D tentatively TRBD1 (5 bases). The V end was cut by 10 bases, the J end by 0 bases, with 13 bases between. The CDR3 runs to 14 residues. Germline V gene lookup returns CDR1 LNHDA and CDR2 SQIVND (reference sequence). CDR3 protein: CATRQMNSGNTIYF. The CDR3 DNA reads TGTGCCACCAGACAGATGAACTCTGGAAACACCATATATTTT.

This chain links TRBV6-1 with TRBJ1-5; 8 bases line up with TRBD1. With V trimmed by 0 bases and J by 5 bases, 3 bases remained unmatched. The CDR3 totals 15 residues. Germline-derived CDR1 and CDR2 are MNHNS and SASEGT. The CDR3 loop reads CASSEARGPYQPQHF. In nucleotides, the CDR3 is TGTGCCAGCAGTGAAGCCAGGGGGCCATATCAGCCCCAGCATTTT.

The chain has TRBV2 and TRBJ2-3, with 7 bases identical to TRBD2. The CDR3 sequence is 16 residues long. V trimming: 7 bases; J trimming: 2 bases; junction bases outside the gene matches: 12. CDR1 and CDR2 from the germline V gene are SNHLY and FYNNEI. As DNA, the CDR3 is TGTGCCAGCAAGTTACTAGCGATAACCAACACAGATACGCAGTATTTT. Protein sequence: CASKLLAITNTDTQYF.

The V call is TRBV28, the J call TRBJ2-5, with 15 bases identical to TRBD2. Germline V gene lookup returns CDR1 MDHEN and CDR2 SYDVKM. The CDR3 totals 18 residues. After removal of 3 bases from V and 5 bases from J, the junction contained 10 bases not matched to a gene. Here the CDR3 reads CASSFGGLAGGPRETQYF. The CDR3 DNA reads TGTGCCAGCAGTTTCGGTGGACTAGCGGGAGGGCCTAGGGAGACCCAGTACTTC.

In its sample, this clone was seen a few times. This chain joins TRBV19 and TRBJ1-1, with 8 bases fitting TRBD1. With V trimmed by 6 bases and J by 5 bases, 5 bases remained unmatched. The CDR3 contains 13 residues. Germline V gene data show CDR1 as LNHDA and CDR2 as SQIVND (reference sequence). Written as DNA, the CDR3 is TGTGCCAGTAGGACGACAGGGGTGACTGAAGCTTTCTTT. It translates to CASRTTGVTEAFF.

CDR3 loop: CSVVGTSTYEQYF. The DNA for the CDR3 is TGCAGCGTTGTGGGGACATCCACCTACGAGCAGTACTTC. This chain uses TRBV29-1 with TRBJ2-7; a possible D gene is TRBD1 (6 bases). The CDR3 spans 13 residues. V lost 4 bases, J lost 2 bases, and 12 bases lay in between. In germline, CDR1 is SQVTM, CDR2 ANQGSEA.

This chain joins TRBV6-4 and TRBJ2-1, with D possibly matching TRBD2 (6 bases). The CDR3 runs 13 residues. Trimming left V 5 bases short and J 10 bases short, with 15 bases between. Germline CDR1 reads MRHNA; CDR2 reads SNTAGT. CDR3: CASSSTGLGEQFF. Written as DNA, the CDR3 is TGTGCCAGCAGTTCCACGGGACTTGGGGAGCAGTTCTTC.